Reported below is one T cell receptor (beta chain). No antigen is known for it. Prepared libraries of TCR beta cDNA carried unique molecular identifiers. When 1 to 10 million T cells were used, they gave roughly 490,000 cDNA molecules. Each CDR3 protein is one row after TCRdb ran MiXCR on the PCR reads. Among 820,000 or so distinct CDR3 sequences listed, about 50% were seen once. The source of the sample is a study of post-analysis software for immune sequencing data. The CDR3 is 13 amino acids. From germline, CDR1 is SQVTM and CDR2 ANQGSEA. V was pared by 7 bases and J by 0 bases, with 10 bases between. Whole-study findings and limits: A significant reduction in normalized Chao1 diversity was observed in multiple sclerosis patients versus controls. Strong same-batch co-clustering of samples appeared with F measure clustering. There were four or five TRBV segments more frequent in patients than controls, and TRBV5-6, TRBV5-1 and TRBV20-1 were among them.

Input material: blood. The TCR was taken from a girl aged 10-17 years with multiple sclerosis. The chain joins TRBV29-1 to TRBJ2-1; TRBD1 might be the D (5 bases). The CDR3 DNA sequence: TGCAGCGGGGGCCAGAGCTCCTACAATGAGCAGTTCTTC. Amino acid sequence: CSGGQSSYNEQFF.